This T cell receptor beta chain was sequenced in a study of OX40 agonist ivuxolimab in advanced cancers. General study findings and limits: Averaging showed that CD8+ T cells had more expanded clones than CD4+ did. Low normalized T-cell clonal expansion was also seen in some nonresponders. Circulating CD4+ and CD8+ T cells showed clonal expansion by week 6 at 0.1 to 3.0 mg/kg.

CDR3 length equals 14 residues. Trimming took 6 bases from V and 6 from J, leaving 16 bases between them. CDR1 is MNHEY and CDR2 is SMNVEV in the germline V gene (reference sequence). Profiled with immunoSEQ multiplex PCR; TCRdb holds only in-frame clones, not every one. Counted here are tens of thousands of clones, about four fifths occurring once; the ten biggest clones make up around 0.73%. This clone was seen a single time. Its matching antigen is unknown. This specimen consisted of CD4+ or CD8+ T cells sorted from blood, obtained in a trial of the OX40 agonist ivuxolimab. This rearrangement joins TRBV27 to TRBJ2-3; possible D gene TRBD2, 6 bases. This clonotype was obtained from an adult with an advanced solid tumor such as melanoma, head and neck, liver or kidney cancer. The CDR3 region is CASSRRAEGDTQYF. As DNA, the CDR3 is TGTGCCAGCAGCCGTCGTGCGGAGGGGGATACGCAGTATTTT.